This T cell receptor beta chain derives from a study of CD8 T cells in ankylosing spondylitis. Study outcomes and limitations: Disease-linked clones, CD8+, were relatively rare in peripheral blood. A TCR beta motif made of several highly homologous variants seemed typical of ankylosing spondylitis blood. Reports of some motif variants in reactive arthritis synovial fluid and blood predate this one. Disease-linked clones reportedly concentrated significantly in matched ankylosing spondylitis synovial fluid.

Comments on this clonotype: Its antigen is currently unknown.

This CDR3 is built from 16 residues. The germline gives CDR1 MNHEY, CDR2 SMNVEV (reference sequence). V shed 3 bases and J shed 7 bases, with 19 bases lying between them. Making use of molecular barcodes, quantitative 5'-RACE generated TCR beta libraries. MiXCR, applied by TCRdb to the 5' RACE reads, yields one record per CDR3 protein. The data hold hundreds of thousands of distinct CDR3 sequences, with roughly 15% observed a single time. This sequence joins TRBV27 and TRBJ2-1, with D perhaps given as TRBD1 or TRBD2 (7 bases each). Sequencing input: blood, either unsorted or a sorted T cell fraction (not recorded which). The receptor was isolated from a male donor with ankylosing spondylitis. The CDR3 spells CASSFLSRQGGNEQFF. CDR3 DNA: TGTGCCAGCAGTTTTTTATCTCGACAGGGAGGGAATGAGCAGTTCTTC.